This T cell receptor (beta chain) was obtained from a study of follicular helper T cells after annual influenza vaccination. Data came from immunoSEQ multiplex PCR; TCRdb stores just in-frame clones and leaves some out. The sample yields roughly 5,000 clones, less than 90% seen once. The sample's time point: 2015-2016 season, 7 days after influenza vaccination. CDR3 length: 16 amino acids. Between the trimmed V and J ends, which lost 5 bases and 0 bases, there was a span of 13 bases. CDR1 is LNHDA, CDR2 SQIVND, per germline (reference sequence). The chain couples TRBV19 to TRBJ1-4; D may be TRBD1 (6 bases). This receptor was obtained from an adult who received the influenza vaccine. The sequences come from CXCR5+ CD38- circulating T follicular helper cells from blood, collected 7 days after influenza vaccination. This sample's subset: circulating Tfh, non-naive CD4+CXCR5+PD-1+ (ICOS+CD38+ or ICOS-CD38-). CDR3 protein: CASSRTDRTTNEKLFF. The CDR3 region has the DNA TGTGCCAGTAGTCGGACAGACCGTACAACTAATGAAAAACTGTTTTTT.